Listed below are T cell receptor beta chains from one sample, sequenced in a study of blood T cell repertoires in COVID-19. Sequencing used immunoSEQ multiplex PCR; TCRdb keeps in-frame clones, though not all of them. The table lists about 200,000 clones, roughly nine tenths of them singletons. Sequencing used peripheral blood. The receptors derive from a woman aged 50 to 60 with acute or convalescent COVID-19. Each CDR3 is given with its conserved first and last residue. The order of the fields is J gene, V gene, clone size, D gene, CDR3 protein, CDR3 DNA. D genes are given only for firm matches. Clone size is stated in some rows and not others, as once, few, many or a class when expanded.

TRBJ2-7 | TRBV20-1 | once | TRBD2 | CSASSTSALSSYEQYF | TGCAGTGCTAGTTCCACTAGCGCCCTGAGCTCCTACGAGCAGTACTTC
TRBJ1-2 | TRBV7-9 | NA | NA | CASSPSGMEGYTF | TGTGCCAGCAGCCCCTCAGGGATGGAGGGCTACACCTTC
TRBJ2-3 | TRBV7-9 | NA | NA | CASSLVTGDTQYF | TGTGCCAGCAGCTTAGTGACGGGGGATACGCAGTATTTT
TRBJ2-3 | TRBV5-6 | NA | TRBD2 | CASSIKTSGLPDTQYF | TGTGCCAGCAGCATAAAGACTAGCGGCCTCCCGGATACGCAGTATTTT
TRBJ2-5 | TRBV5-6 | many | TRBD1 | CASSLGRQGQETQYF | TGTGCCAGCAGCTTGGGGCGACAGGGCCAAGAGACCCAGTACTTC
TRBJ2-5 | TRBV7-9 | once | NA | CASSLAESWETQYF | TGTGCCAGCAGCTTAGCGGAGAGTTGGGAGACCCAGTACTTC
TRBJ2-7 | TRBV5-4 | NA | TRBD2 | CASSLAVGLAFEEQYF | TGTGCCAGCAGCTTGGCCGTGGGACTAGCGTTTGAAGAGCAGTACTTC
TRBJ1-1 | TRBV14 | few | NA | CASSSGGRTEAFF | TGTGCCAGCAGCTCTGGAGGCCGCACTGAAGCTTTCTTT
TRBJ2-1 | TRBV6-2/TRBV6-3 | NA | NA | CASSSTSFEQFF | TGTGCCAGCAGTTCCACTAGCTTTGAGCAGTTCTTC
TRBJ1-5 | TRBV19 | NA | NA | CASSVAGIQQPQHF | TGTGCCAGTAGTGTCGCCGGGATCCAGCAGCCCCAGCATTTT
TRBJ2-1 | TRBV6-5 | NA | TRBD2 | CASRKRGGYNEQFF | TGTGCCAGCAGGAAGCGGGGGGGGTACAATGAGCAGTTCTTC
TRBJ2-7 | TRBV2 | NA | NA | CASSLQGPTYEQYF | TGTGCCAGCAGTTTACAGGGCCCCACCTACGAGCAGTACTTC
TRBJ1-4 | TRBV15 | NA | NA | CATSRQGLREKLFF | TGTGCCACCAGCAGACAGGGGCTTAGGGAAAAACTGTTTTTT
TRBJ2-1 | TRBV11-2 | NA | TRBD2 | CASSLALAKNEQFF | TGTGCCAGCAGCTTAGCACTAGCGAAAAATGAGCAGTTCTTC
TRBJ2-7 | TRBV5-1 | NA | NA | CASSFGQYGGSDNEQYF | TGCGCCAGCAGCTTCGGACAGTACGGCGGGAGCGACAACGAGCAGTACTTC
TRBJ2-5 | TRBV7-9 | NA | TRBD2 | CASSSHSTSGETQYF | TGTGCCAGCAGCTCGCATTCGACTAGCGGGGAGACCCAGTACTTC
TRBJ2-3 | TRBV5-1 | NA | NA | CASSLRREADTQYF | TGCGCCAGCAGCTTGAGAAGGGAGGCAGATACGCAGTATTTT
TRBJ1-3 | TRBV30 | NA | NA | CAWSGWEGTGNTIYF | TGTGCCTGGAGTGGGTGGGAGGGAACTGGAAACACCATATATTTT
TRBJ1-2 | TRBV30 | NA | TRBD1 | CASSQGVGRGYTF | TGTGCCTCTTCTCAGGGGGTCGGTCGAGGCTACACCTTC
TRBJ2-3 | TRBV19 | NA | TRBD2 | CASSKPRGFKDTQYF | TGTGCCAGTAGTAAACCGCGGGGGTTCAAGGATACGCAGTATTTT
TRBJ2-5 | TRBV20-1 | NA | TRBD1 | CSASRDRRVETQYF | TGCAGTGCTAGTCGGGACAGGAGGGTGGAGACCCAGTACTTC
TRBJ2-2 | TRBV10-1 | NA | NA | CASSDRGKFAGELFF | TGCGCCAGCAGTGACAGGGGAAAATTCGCCGGGGAGCTGTTTTTT
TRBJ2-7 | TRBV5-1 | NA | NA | CASRTGQSFYEQYF | TGCGCCAGCAGAACCGGACAGAGCTTCTACGAGCAGTACTTC
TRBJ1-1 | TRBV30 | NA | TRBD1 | CAWSAQQGRNTEAFF | TGTGCCTGGAGTGCCCAACAGGGGCGGAACACTGAAGCTTTCTTT
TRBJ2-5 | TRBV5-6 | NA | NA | CASSLRLGGLETQYF | TGTGCCAGCAGCTTGAGGTTAGGAGGTTTAGAGACCCAGTACTTC
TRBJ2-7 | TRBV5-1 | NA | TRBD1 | CASSGQGLNEQYF | TGCGCCAGCAGCGGACAGGGTTTAAACGAGCAGTACTTC
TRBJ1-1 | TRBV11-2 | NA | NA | CASSSTENTEAFF | TGTGCCAGCAGCTCAACAGAGAACACTGAAGCTTTCTTT
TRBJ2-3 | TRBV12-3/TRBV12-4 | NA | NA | CASSLRETDTQYF | TGTGCCAGCAGTCTCAGGGAAACAGATACGCAGTATTTT
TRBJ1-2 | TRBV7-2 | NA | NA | CASSPRTGHYTF | TGTGCCAGCAGCCCCCGTACGGGACATTACACCTTC
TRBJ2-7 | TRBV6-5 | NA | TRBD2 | CASSYSLAGDRYEQYF | TGTGCCAGCAGTTACTCACTAGCGGGAGACCGCTACGAGCAGTACTTC
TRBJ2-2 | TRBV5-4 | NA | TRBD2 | CASSRTSGYTGELFF | TGTGCCAGCAGCAGGACTAGCGGGTACACCGGGGAGCTGTTTTTT
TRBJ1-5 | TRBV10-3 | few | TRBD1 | CAISSGQGDNQPQHF | TGTGCCATCAGTTCGGGACAGGGGGACAATCAGCCCCAGCATTTT
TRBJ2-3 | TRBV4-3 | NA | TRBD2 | CASSQDGLAGHTDTQYF | TGCGCCAGCAGCCAAGATGGACTAGCGGGACACACAGATACGCAGTATTTT
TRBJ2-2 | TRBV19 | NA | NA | CASTRGEVTGELFF | TGTGCCAGTACCAGGGGGGAGGTCACCGGGGAGCTGTTTTTT
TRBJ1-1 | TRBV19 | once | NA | CASKSNIAIQVNTEAFF | TGTGCCAGTAAATCGAACATTGCGATACAGGTGAACACTGAAGCTTTCTTT
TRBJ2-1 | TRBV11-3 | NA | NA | CASSKVLGALQGQFF | TGTGCCAGCAGCAAGGTATTGGGGGCCCTACAGGGGCAGTTCTTC
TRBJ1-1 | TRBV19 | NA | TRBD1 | CASSLQGEGTEAFF | TGTGCCAGTAGTCTACAGGGGGAGGGCACTGAAGCTTTCTTT